The T cell receptor (beta chain) under discussion was sequenced for a study of T-cell memory formation after mild COVID-19. On this clonotype: Its antigen is unknown.

There are 14 residues in the CDR3. Germline values: CDR1 LNHDA, CDR2 SQIVND (reference sequence). V was pared by 8 bases and J by 5 bases, with 17 bases between. TCRdb independently ran MiXCR on the 5' RACE reads; one entry per CDR3 protein. The table has more than 150,000 distinct CDR3 sequences, 20% to 25% seen once. Overall study findings and caveats: Contracting clones, day 15 to 85, had balanced CD4/CD8, and later expanders favored CD4+. For contracting clones, CD4+ ones sat mainly in CM and EM, CD8+ in EMRA. Pre-infection memory harbored some responding clones, suggesting cross-reactive memory joined.

The TCR was taken from an adult woman who had mild COVID-19 (a few samples of this study predate the infection). Cell type and time point are not known. What was sequenced was PBMCs or a T cell subset sorted from them (not recorded which). The chain is built from TRBV19 and TRBJ2-3; no reliable D call. The CDR3 here is CASRHISIGDTQYF. The CDR3, as DNA: TGTGCCAGTCGCCATATAAGCATCGGAGATACGCAGTATTTT.